One and the same sample provided the 7 T cell receptor beta chains below, sequenced in a study of T cell responses to AZD1222 COVID-19 vaccine. The assay was immunoSEQ multiplex PCR, and TCRdb's table has in-frame clones only and misses some. The sample consists of some 150,000 clones, approximately 90% of them appearing once. Material: peripheral blood, obtained on day 0 of AZD1222 vaccination. All receptors derive from an adult in good health.

V gene TRBV12-3 or TRBV12-4 combines with J gene TRBJ2-5; D unclear. Trimming removed 9 bases at V and 4 bases at J, with 12 bases between. The length of the CDR3 is 12 residues. CDR3 residues: CASNRGIETQYF. The CDR3 DNA reads TGTGCCAGTAATCGAGGAATAGAGACCCAGTACTTC.

The chain carries TRBV9 and TRBJ1-1, with TRBD1 as a possible D gene (5 bases). This CDR3 is built from 15 residues. Trimming left V 2 bases short and J 0 bases short, with 11 bases between. The V gene's germline CDR1 is SGDLS and CDR2 YYNGEE. CDR3 region: CASSVGGKLNTEAFF. CDR3 sequence (DNA): TGTGCCAGCAGCGTTGGGGGAAAATTGAACACTGAAGCTTTCTTT.

This clone has a handful of counts. This chain joins TRBV12-3 or TRBV12-4 and TRBJ1-5; no definite D call. This CDR3 has 13 residues. V gave up 5 bases and J gave up 4 bases, with 9 bases separating them. The CDR3 DNA is TGTGCCAGCAGTCCCTTGGGGAATCAGCCCCAGCATTTT. Translating gives CASSPLGNQPQHF.

The chain couples TRBV28 to TRBJ2-1; D is perhaps TRBD2 (5 bases). V was pared by 2 bases and J by 7 bases, with 9 bases between. The V gene's germline CDR1 is MDHEN and CDR2 SYDVKM. This CDR3 is built from 13 residues. As DNA, the CDR3 is TGTGCCAGCAGTTTAGCGGAGCGGAATGAGCAGTTCTTC. It specifies CASSLAERNEQFF.

This clone came up once. The V and J genes are TRBV6-5 and TRBJ1-2; D gene uncertain. Trimming removed 7 bases at V and 3 bases at J, with 15 bases between. Germline-derived CDR1 and CDR2 are MNHEY and SVGAGI. CDR3 length: 14 amino acids. In DNA, the CDR3 is TGTGCCAGCAAATTCATTTCCCTTGACTATGGCTACACCTTC. Translating it yields CASKFISLDYGYTF.

The sample holds one count of this clone. The chain employs TRBV27 and TRBJ2-1, with a tentative D call TRBD2 (6 bases). V was cut by 0 bases and J by 3 bases, with 12 bases left in between. The CDR3 has 16 residues. Germline V lookup: CDR1 MNHEY, CDR2 SMNVEV (reference sequence). The DNA for the CDR3 is TGTGCCAGCAGTTTATCGGGGGGATCCAACTACAATGAGCAGTTCTTC. Protein product: CASSLSGGSNYNEQFF.

The chain employs TRBV21-1 and TRBJ1-5; TRBD1 is the table's D call, not checked against the DNA. TRBV21-1 is recorded as a pseudogene. This CDR3 region has 15 residues. DNA for the CDR3: TGTGCCAGCCCCGTACAGGGATCATGGAATCAGCCCCAGCATTTT. Amino acid sequence: CASPVQGSWNQPQHF.